The next 25 T cell receptor beta chains were all read from a single sample in a study of glioma-infiltrating T cells. Amplification of TCR alpha and beta CDR3 regions from RNA used iRepertoire nested multiplex PCR. TCRdb fed the multiplex PCR reads into MiXCR, producing one record per CDR3 protein. The sample holds roughly 120,000 distinct CDR3 sequences, roughly 23% seen once. Sequenced material: glioma tissue, nonneoplastic brain tissue, or PBMCs (not recorded which). These receptors all come from a human donor with low-grade glioma or glioblastoma, undergoing nonglioma brain surgery, or in good health (not recorded which).

This clonotype was seen many times. V is TRBV7-6 and J is TRBJ2-7; D remains ambiguous. This CDR3 is 14 amino acids long. V lost 1 base and J lost 1, with 8 bases in between. Germline loops: CDR1 SGHVS, CDR2 FNYEAQ. CDR3 in amino acids: CASSLGVLSYEQYF. DNA of the CDR3: TGTGCCAGCAGCTTAGGGGTCCTATCCTACGAGCAGTACTTC.

As concerns this clonotype: A much larger clonotype is one base distant, so this may be a read error. The CDR3 sequence: CASSLSGSCEQYF. CDR3 DNA: TGTGCCAGCAGTTTAAGCGGGAGTTGCGAGCAGTACTTC. The chain recombines TRBV12-3 or TRBV12-4 with TRBJ2-7, with 8 nucleotides matching TRBD2. The junction had 3 bases not matched to a gene; V was cut back by 2 bases and J by 6 bases. The CDR3 contains 13 residues.

As to this clonotype: One junction end does not reproduce the germline sequence, and a read error may be involved. The chain links TRBV11-2 to TRBJ2-2, with 13 bases matching TRBD2. The CDR3 has 16 residues. The germline gives CDR1 SGHAT, CDR2 FQNNGV. The CDR3 nucleotides are TGTGCCAGCAGCCTTCGACTAGCGGGAGGTGGCGGGGATCTGTTTTTT. Translation: CASSLRLAGGGGDLFF.

Ten or more counts support this clonotype. The CDR3, as DNA: TGTGCCAGCAGCTTCGGCGTTGGAGGGAGGGAGCAGTACTTC. Its translation: CASSFGVGGREQYF. The rearrangement joins TRBV7-9 to TRBJ2-7; perhaps TRBD2 as D (6 bases). The germline V and J ends were trimmed by 3 bases and 7 bases, with 16 bases remaining between them. The CDR3 contains 14 residues. Germline assignment: CDR1 SEHNR and CDR2 FQNEAQ (reference sequence).

This clonotype has ten or more counts. This chain links TRBV28 with TRBJ2-7; 13 positions agree with TRBD2. Per germline, CDR1 MDHEN and CDR2 SYDVKM. The CDR3 has 14 residues. J was trimmed by 6 bases and V by 5 bases; bases with no gene match: 4. For the CDR3, the DNA is TGTGCCAGCAGTACTAGCGGGAGGGCGGGCGAGCAGTACTTC. It specifies CASSTSGRAGEQYF.

With regard to this clonotype: Because the CDR3 is missing its conserved closing phenylalanine or tryptophan, this is likely a read error. The chain uses TRBV6-2 or TRBV6-3 and TRBJ2-1, with 13 bases matching TRBD2. Looked up from germline, CDR1 is MNHEY and CDR2 is SVGEGT. The length of the CDR3 is 18 residues. V was clipped by 6 bases and J by 7 bases; unmatched bases: 15. CDR3 DNA: TGTGCCAGCAGCACACCTCCTAGACTAGCGGGAGGATCGAATGAGCAGTTCTCC. It specifies CASSTPPRLAGGSNEQFS.

As to this clonotype: The junction departs from the called germline gene at one end, perhaps through a read error. J is TRBJ1-1 and V is TRBV12-3 or TRBV12-4; D ambiguous. The CDR3 is 15 amino acids. Here the CDR3 reads CANSFRAALNTEAFF. The CDR3, as DNA: TGTGCCAACAGTTTTAGGGCAGCCTTGAACACTGAAGCTTTCTTT.

This clonotype was counted many times. V and J are TRBV12-3 or TRBV12-4 and TRBJ2-1; D possibly corresponds to TRBD2 (6 bases). Deletions cut 4 bases from V and 1 base from J, with 11 bases between. The CDR3 has 15 amino acids. Here the CDR3 DNA reads TGTGCCAGCAGTTCCGGGACTCAGTCCTACAATGAGCAGTTCTTC. Translating it yields CASSSGTQSYNEQFF.

This clonotype showed up many times. The rearrangement links TRBV4-1 to TRBJ2-3; 9 bases are shared with TRBD1. This CDR3 is 16 amino acids long. CDR1 and CDR2 from the germline V gene are MGHRA and YSYEKL. With V trimmed by 3 bases and J by 3 bases, 7 bases remained unmatched. In nucleotides, the CDR3 is TGCGCCAGCAGCCACGCACAGGGGGCGATAACAGATACGCAGTATTTT. Amino acids: CASSHAQGAITDTQYF.

The V and J genes are TRBV27 and TRBJ1-2; TRBD1 is a possible D gene (5 bases). The CDR3 has 13 amino acids. Germline lookup yields CDR1 MNHEY and CDR2 SMNVEV (reference sequence). In nucleotides, the CDR3 is TGTGGCAGTAGTCAGCAGGGAGACTATGGCTACACCTTC. Translating it yields CGSSQQGDYGYTF.

Regarding this clonotype: Since a much larger clone is just one base distant, this may be a read error. The gene calls are TRBV4-1 and TRBJ2-7, with a weak D call TRBD2 (6 bases). The CDR3 contains 17 residues. Germline CDR1 and CDR2: MGHRA and YSYEKL. CDR3 nucleotides: TGCGCCAACAGCCAAGATATGAGCGTTCGGGAGATGGACGAGCAGTACTTC. Translation: CANSQDMSVREMDEQYF.

A remark on this clonotype: At one end the junction does not follow the germline gene, possibly because of a read error. This sequence joins TRBV2 and TRBJ2-7; unclear D gene. The CDR3 length is 11 residues. Germline assignment: CDR1 SNHLY and CDR2 FYNNEI. In nucleotides, the CDR3 is TGCGCCAGCAAGATAGCCTACGAGCAGCACTTC. As protein: CASKIAYEQHF.

This clonotype was seen many times. This chain links TRBV6-1 with TRBJ1-5, with 8 positions matching TRBD1. The CDR3 covers 17 residues. The germline CDR1 and CDR2 sequences are MNHNS and SASEGT. Trimming at V came to 6 bases and at J to 2 bases, leaving 12 bases not matched to a gene. Here the CDR3 reads CASRLSTGDSGNQPQHF. The CDR3 bases are TGTGCCAGCAGACTATCGACAGGGGATAGTGGCAATCAGCCCCAGCATTTT.

This clonotype was seen ten or more times. The chain uses TRBV7-6 and TRBJ2-2; 12 bases match TRBD2. Trimming cost V 5 bases and J 4 bases; bases outside gene matches: 5. The length of the CDR3 is 16 residues. Germline lookup yields CDR1 SGHVS and CDR2 FNYEAQ. The CDR3 protein is CASSGTSGRITGELFF. The CDR3 region has the DNA TGTGCCAGCAGCGGTACTAGCGGGAGGATCACCGGGGAGCTGTTTTTT.

The chain is built from TRBV29-1 and TRBJ2-5; maybe TRBD2 (6 bases). Germline values: CDR1 SQVTM, CDR2 ANQGSEA. Trimming took 3 bases from V and 2 from J, leaving 7 bases between them. The CDR3 is 12 residues long. The DNA for the CDR3 is TGCAGCGTTGAGGAGGGTCAAGAGACCCAGTACTTC. Translating it yields CSVEEGQETQYF.

In this sample, this clonotype turned up many times. The chain employs TRBV7-2 and TRBJ2-1, with 12 bases lining up with TRBD2. Per the germline V gene, CDR1 is SGHTA and CDR2 is FQGNSA. This CDR3 has 15 amino acids. Losses at the gene ends were 5 bases for V and 6 bases for J; bases not matched to a gene: 5. For the CDR3, the DNA is TGTGCCAGCAGCCCGACTAGCGGGAGCAGCAATGAGCAGTTCTTC. Residues: CASSPTSGSSNEQFF.

In this sample, this clonotype turned up many times. DNA of the CDR3: TGTGCCAGCAGTTTAATCGGGGGCTATGGCTACACCTTC. Its protein is CASSLIGGYGYTF. J is TRBJ1-2 and V is TRBV12-3 or TRBV12-4; tentatively, D is TRBD1 (5 bases). The CDR3 has 13 amino acids. Trimming stripped 2 bases from V and 4 bases from J, with 8 bases between.

This clonotype has ten or more counts. V is TRBV6-1 and J is TRBJ2-3, with 7 bases aligning to TRBD1. There are 18 residues in the CDR3. Germline CDR1 is MNHNS and CDR2 is SASEGT. V lost 5 bases and J lost 2; bases outside the gene matches: 16. CDR3 residues: CASSPGTAISFLTDTQYF. As DNA, the CDR3 is TGTGCCAGCAGTCCCGGGACAGCTATATCCTTTCTCACAGATACGCAGTATTTT.

Many counts were recorded for this clonotype. J is TRBJ2-3 and V is TRBV7-2; D uncertain. The CDR3 covers 12 residues. Germline V gene sequence: CDR1 SGHTA, CDR2 FQGNSA. Trimming removed 3 bases from V and 2 bases from J, with 3 bases in between. This CDR3 reads CASSFYTDTQYF. CDR3 DNA: TGTGCCAGCAGCTTTTACACAGATACGCAGTATTTT. The complete variable domain, with remaining parts taken from reference TRBV7-2 and TRBJ2-3, reads GAGVSQSPSNKVTEKGKDVELRCDPISGHTALYWYRQSLGQGLEFLIYFQGNSAPDKSGLPSDRFSAERTGGSVSTLTIQRTQQEDSAVYLCASSFYTDTQYFGPGTRLTVL.

This clonotype was observed many times. This chain links TRBV28 with TRBJ2-7, with 7 bases lining up with TRBD2. The CDR3 extends over 12 amino acids. The J segment lost 9 bases and the V segment lost 2 bases, leaving 4 bases of the junction unmatched. The germline CDR1 and CDR2 sequences are MDHEN and SYDVKM. The CDR3 nucleotides read TGTGCCAGCAGTTTAGGGGACTATCGGCAGTACTTC. Residues: CASSLGDYRQYF.

This clonotype was recorded many times. The chain uses TRBV10-2 and TRBJ2-7; D ambiguous. The CDR3 sequence is 10 residues long. The ends were cut back, 3 bases at V and 9 bases at J, with 6 bases in the middle. Germline lookup yields CDR1 WSHSY and CDR2 SAAADI. The CDR3 sequence is CASSDNRQYF. In nucleotides, the CDR3 is TGCGCCAGCAGTGATAATCGGCAGTACTTC.

This clonotype showed up many times. The rearrangement links TRBV27 to TRBJ2-3, with 7 bases lining up with TRBD1. Trimming removed 7 bases from V and 0 bases from J; junction bases left unmatched: 7. This CDR3 has 15 residues. Germline values: CDR1 MNHEY, CDR2 SMNVEV (reference sequence). CDR3 in amino acids: CASMLQGSSTDTQYF. Here the CDR3 DNA reads TGTGCCAGCATGCTACAGGGGAGTAGCACAGATACGCAGTATTTT.

This clonotype came up many times. This sequence joins TRBV28 and TRBJ2-3, with 8 positions matching TRBD2. Germline CDR1 is MDHEN and CDR2 is SYDVKM. CDR3 size: 16 residues. With V trimmed by 5 bases and J by 5 bases, 12 bases remained unmatched. The CDR3 DNA follows: TGTGCCAGCAGTATCCAGATAGCGGGGTTGGAAGATACGCAGTATTTT. It specifies CASSIQIAGLEDTQYF.

About this clonotype itself: A much larger clonotype is one base distant, so this may be a read error. The rearrangement links TRBV7-2 to TRBJ2-3; a weak D match, TRBD2 (6 bases). Per germline, CDR1 SGHTA and CDR2 FQGNSA. The CDR3 consists of 15 residues. CDR3 coding DNA: TGTGCCAGCCGCTTTGTAGCGGAAAGCACAGATACGCAGTATTTT. Its translation is CASRFVAESTDTQYF.

On this clonotype: This may arise from a read error, as a much more abundant clone is one base away. The chain uses TRBV7-2 and TRBJ1-2; D is unclear. The CDR3 extends over 16 amino acids. V lost 1 base and J lost 0, with 12 bases in between. In germline, CDR1 is SGHTA, CDR2 FQGNSA. The CDR3 DNA reads TGTGCCAGCAGCTTAGGAGGTTCCCACACTAACTATGGCTACACCTTC. Its protein product is CASSLGGSHTNYGYTF.